This TCR beta chain was captured in a study of neoadjuvant anti-PD-1 for oral cavity cancer. About the study: Around day 43, patients without progression received a fourth nivolumab dose before surgery.

Germline CDR1 and CDR2: MNHEY and SMNVEV (reference sequence). The CDR3 covers 15 residues. V gave up 4 bases and J gave up 0 bases, with 7 bases separating them. Using immunoSEQ multiplex PCR, the repertoire was profiled, and TCRdb retains in-frame clones only, with some absent. The sample holds more than 11,000 clones; 60% to 85% are singletons and the top ten take 2.5% to 3.5%. Concerning this clone itself: The antigen is unknown.

Study results and caveats: Higher pretreatment blood Treg/Th17 ratios correlated with higher pretreatment blood and lower post-treatment tumor TCRbeta clonality.

The time point denotes: after neoadjuvant nivolumab, at surgical resection. The patients had HPV-negative, locally advanced oral cavity squamous cell carcinoma. Blood cells were analyzed directly, without culture or expansion. This chain uses TRBV27 with TRBJ2-6; no definite D call. This receptor was obtained from a person aged 40 to 85 with oral cavity squamous cell carcinoma. The specimen was PBMCs, collected after nivolumab (anti-PD-1) treatment. The CDR3 coding sequence is TGTGCCAGCAGTTCCTACAACTCTGGGGCCAACGTCCTGACTTTC. Translation: CASSSYNSGANVLTF. Variable domain in full (rest from reference TRBV27 and TRBJ2-6): EAQVTQNPRYLITVTGKKLTVTCSQNMNHEYMSWYRQDPGLGLRQIYYSMNVEVTDKGDVPEGYKVSRKEKRNFPLILESPSPNQTSLYFCASSSYNSGANVLTFGAGSRLTVL.